One sample yielded the 7 T cell receptor beta chains listed below, sequenced in a study of cytomegalovirus exposure and HLA in healthy donors. Researchers ran the PCR with 60 Vbeta and 13 Jbeta primers. TCRdb's copy holds only in-frame clones and misses some; the assay was immunoSEQ multiplex PCR. The specimen's table records around 150,000 clones. Material: PBMCs. Every receptor here comes from a man between 40 and 49 years old in good health and CMV-seronegative.

This CDR3 is CASSRQGALNQPQHF. The CDR3 DNA reads as TGTGCCAGCAGCAGACAGGGGGCCCTCAATCAGCCCCAGCATTTT. The chain combines TRBV28 with TRBJ1-5; 10 nucleotides match TRBD1. The CDR3 covers 15 residues. V lost 6 bases, J lost 3 bases, and 5 bases stayed unmatched. Germline CDR1 reads MDHEN; CDR2 reads SYDVKM.

This chain uses TRBV29-1 with TRBJ2-3; D gene uncertain. V lost 3 bases to trimming and J lost 3 bases, with 7 bases between them. This CDR3 contains 12 residues. Germline CDR1 and CDR2: SQVTM and ANQGSEA. This CDR3 is CSVDLGTDTQYF. The CDR3 bases are TGCAGCGTTGATCTAGGAACAGATACGCAGTATTTT.

The rearrangement links TRBV6-5 to TRBJ2-7; 11 bases are a match to TRBD1. Germline V CDR1 and CDR2: MNHEY, SVGAGI. The length of the CDR3 is 14 residues. Trimming removed 3 bases from V and 4 bases from J; junction bases left unmatched: 2. CDR3 DNA sequence: TGTGCCAGCAGTTATAGGGACAGGGGGTACGAGCAGTACTTC. It specifies CASSYRDRGYEQYF.

This chain links TRBV4-1 with TRBJ2-7; the match to TRBD1 covers 8 bases. The V gene end was trimmed by 4 bases and the J gene end by 0 bases; junction bases not matched to a gene: 5. Germline V gene sequence: CDR1 MGHRA, CDR2 YSYEKL. There are 15 residues in the CDR3. The CDR3 sequence: CASSPRQGSSYEQYF. The CDR3 DNA is TGCGCCAGCAGCCCCCGACAGGGGAGCTCCTACGAGCAGTACTTC.

This sequence joins TRBV9 and TRBJ2-7; 9 nucleotides agree with TRBD1. CDR3 length equals 14 residues. J gave up 2 bases and V 4 bases, and 4 bases lay outside the gene matches. The germline V gene has CDR1 SGDLS and CDR2 YYNGEE. CDR3 in amino acids: CASSSRDRAYEQYF. DNA for the CDR3: TGTGCCAGCAGCTCCCGGGACAGGGCCTACGAGCAGTACTTC.

V usage is TRBV7-2 and J usage is TRBJ2-7, with 12 bases lining up with TRBD2. This CDR3 is built from 17 residues. Germline CDR1 is SGHTA and CDR2 is FQGNSA. V gave up 4 bases and J gave up 5 bases; unmatched junction bases: 12. CDR3 sequence (DNA): TGTGCCAGCAGCTCCGTACGAACTAGCGGGGGGTCCAACGAGCAGTACTTC. Residues: CASSSVRTSGGSNEQYF.

The chain joins TRBV11-1 to TRBJ1-4; D is uncertain. This CDR3 comprises 13 residues. Germline V gives CDR1 SGHAT, CDR2 FQDESV (reference sequence). Trimming took off 5 bases at V and 6 bases at J, with 10 bases between the two ends. The CDR3 bases are TGTGCCAGCAGCGAAGGACTTCATGAAAAACTGTTTTTT. Protein product: CASSEGLHEKLFF.